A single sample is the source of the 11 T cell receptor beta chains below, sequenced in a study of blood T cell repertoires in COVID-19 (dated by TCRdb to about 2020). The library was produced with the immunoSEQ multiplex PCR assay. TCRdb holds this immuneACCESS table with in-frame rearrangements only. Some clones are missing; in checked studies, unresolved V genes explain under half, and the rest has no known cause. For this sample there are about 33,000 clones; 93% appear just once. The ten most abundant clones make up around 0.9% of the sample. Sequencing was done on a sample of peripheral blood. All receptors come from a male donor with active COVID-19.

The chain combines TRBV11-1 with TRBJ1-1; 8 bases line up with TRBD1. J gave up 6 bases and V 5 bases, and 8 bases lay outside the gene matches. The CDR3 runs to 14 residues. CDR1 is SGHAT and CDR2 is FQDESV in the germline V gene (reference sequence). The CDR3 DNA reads TGTGCCAGCAGCCGGACAGGGAGTAGGGCTGAAGCTTTCTTT. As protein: CASSRTGSRAEAFF.

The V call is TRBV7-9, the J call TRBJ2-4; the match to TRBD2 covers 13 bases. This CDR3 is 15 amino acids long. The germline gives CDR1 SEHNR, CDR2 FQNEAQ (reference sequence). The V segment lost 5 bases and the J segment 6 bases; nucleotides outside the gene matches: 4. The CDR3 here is CASSLRLAGGNIQYF. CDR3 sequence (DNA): TGTGCCAGCAGCCTTCGACTAGCGGGGGGAAACATTCAGTACTTC.

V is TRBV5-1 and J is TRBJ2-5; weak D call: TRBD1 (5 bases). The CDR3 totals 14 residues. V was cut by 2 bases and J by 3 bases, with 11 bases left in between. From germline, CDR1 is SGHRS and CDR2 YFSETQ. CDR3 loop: CASSLGELKETQYF. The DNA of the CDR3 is TGCGCCAGCAGCTTAGGGGAACTAAAAGAGACCCAGTACTTC.

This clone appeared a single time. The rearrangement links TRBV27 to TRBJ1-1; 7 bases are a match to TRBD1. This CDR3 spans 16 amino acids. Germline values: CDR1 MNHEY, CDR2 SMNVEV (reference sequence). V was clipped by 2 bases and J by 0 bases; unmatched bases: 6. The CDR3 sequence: CASSLAGGKMNTEAFF. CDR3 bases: TGTGCCAGCAGTTTAGCAGGGGGGAAGATGAACACTGAAGCTTTCTTT.

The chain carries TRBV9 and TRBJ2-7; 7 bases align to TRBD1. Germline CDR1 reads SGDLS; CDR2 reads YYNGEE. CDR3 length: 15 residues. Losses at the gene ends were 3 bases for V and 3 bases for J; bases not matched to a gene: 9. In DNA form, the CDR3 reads TGTGCCAGCAGCGCAACCGGGACAGCGAACTACGAGCAGTACTTC. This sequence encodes CASSATGTANYEQYF.

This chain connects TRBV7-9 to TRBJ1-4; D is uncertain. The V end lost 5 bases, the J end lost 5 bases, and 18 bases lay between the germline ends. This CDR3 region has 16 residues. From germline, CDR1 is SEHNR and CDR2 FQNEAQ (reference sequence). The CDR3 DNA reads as TGTGCCAGCAGCCGCGGAGTAAGGTTAGAGAATGAAAAACTGTTTTTT. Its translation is CASSRGVRLENEKLFF.

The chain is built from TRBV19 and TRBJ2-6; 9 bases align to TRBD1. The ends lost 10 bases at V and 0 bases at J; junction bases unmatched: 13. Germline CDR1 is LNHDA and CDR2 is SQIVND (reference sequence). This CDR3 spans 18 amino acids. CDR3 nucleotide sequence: TGTGCCACTAACCTACCGCGGACAGGGGCCTCTGGGGCCAACGTCCTGACTTTC. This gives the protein CATNLPRTGASGANVLTF. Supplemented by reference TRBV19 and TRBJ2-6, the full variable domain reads DGGITQSPKYLFRKEGQNVTLSCEQNLNHDAMYWYRQDPGQGLRLIYYSQIVNDFQKGDIAEGYSVSREKKESFPLTVTSAQKNPTAFYLCATNLPRTGASGANVLTFGAGSRLTVL.

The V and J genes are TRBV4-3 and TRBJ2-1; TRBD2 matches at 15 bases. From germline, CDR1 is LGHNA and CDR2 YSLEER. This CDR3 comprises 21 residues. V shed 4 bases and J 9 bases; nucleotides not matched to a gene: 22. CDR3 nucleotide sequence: TGCGCCAGCAGCCTCGAGCCCCGGACTAGCGGGGGGGCTAGAGCCGGCAGTGAGCAGTTCTTC. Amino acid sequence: CASSLEPRTSGGARAGSEQFF.

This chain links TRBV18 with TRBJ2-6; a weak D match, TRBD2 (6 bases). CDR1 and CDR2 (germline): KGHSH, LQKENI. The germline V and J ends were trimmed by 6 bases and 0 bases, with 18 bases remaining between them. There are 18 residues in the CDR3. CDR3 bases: TGTGCCAGCTCCCGCTTGCCGGGGGTGGACTCTGGGGCCAACGTCCTGACTTTC. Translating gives CASSRLPGVDSGANVLTF.

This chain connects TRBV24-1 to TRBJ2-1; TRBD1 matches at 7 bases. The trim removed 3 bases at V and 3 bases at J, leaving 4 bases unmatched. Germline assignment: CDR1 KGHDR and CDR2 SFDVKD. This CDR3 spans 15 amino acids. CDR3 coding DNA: TGTGCCACCAGTGATAGTGGGACAGTCTACAATGAGCAGTTCTTC. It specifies CATSDSGTVYNEQFF.

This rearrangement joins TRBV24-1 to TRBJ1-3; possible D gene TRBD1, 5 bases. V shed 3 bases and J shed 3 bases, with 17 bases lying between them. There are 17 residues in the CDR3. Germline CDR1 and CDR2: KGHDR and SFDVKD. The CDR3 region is CATSDTYLDRRGNTIYF. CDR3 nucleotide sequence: TGTGCCACCAGTGATACATACCTAGACAGACGTGGAAACACCATATATTTT.